The clone carrying this T cell receptor beta chain occurred many times. The sample comes from a study of spatial heterogeneity in lung cancer. Stated time point: sample taken at primary tumor resection. TCRdb re-called the 5' RACE reads through MiXCR, storing one row per CDR3 protein. The sample gives about 23,000 distinct CDR3 sequences, 4% to 5% of which show up once; 4% to 6.5% is in the top ten. CDR1 and CDR2 from the germline V gene are KGHSH and LQKENI. V dropped 2 bases and J dropped 2 bases, with 22 bases sitting between them. The CDR3 consists of 18 residues. This specimen was PBMCs, taken at surgery. V is TRBV18 and J is TRBJ2-7, with D perhaps given as TRBD1 or TRBD2 (6 bases each). This receptor was obtained from a male donor with early-stage non-small cell lung cancer. CDR3 loop: CASSPNASWRGNTYEQYF. DNA of the CDR3: TGTGCCAGCTCACCAAATGCCTCGTGGAGGGGGAACACCTACGAGCAGTACTTC.